One sample yielded the 4 T cell receptor beta chains listed below, sequenced in a study of blood T cell repertoires in COVID-19. Data came from immunoSEQ multiplex PCR; TCRdb stores just in-frame clones and leaves some out. In the table there are 150,000 to 160,000 clones, 75% to 90% of which are singletons. The specimen sequenced was peripheral blood. The source of these receptors is a man aged 55-75 years with acute or convalescent COVID-19.

The table lists this clone with a count of one. The rearrangement joins TRBV30 to TRBJ2-3, with 9 bases identical to TRBD1. This CDR3 spans 12 amino acids. V was clipped by 5 bases and J by 3 bases; unmatched bases: 0. Germline CDR1 is GTSNPN and CDR2 is SVGIG (reference sequence). The CDR3 region is CAWGQGTDTQYF. DNA for the CDR3: TGTGCCTGGGGACAGGGGACAGATACGCAGTATTTT.

The rearrangement uses TRBV10-3 and TRBJ2-1, with TRBD2 identical over 7 bases. The CDR3 extends over 13 amino acids. Unmatched junction bases numbered 6, after V lost 11 bases and J lost 2 bases. CDR1 is ENHRY and CDR2 is SYGVKD in the germline V gene. The CDR3 loop is CAASGVPYNEQFF. In DNA, the CDR3 is TGTGCCGCCAGCGGGGTCCCCTACAATGAGCAGTTCTTC.

This chain joins TRBV11-2 and TRBJ2-1, with 8 positions matching TRBD2. V gave up 0 bases and J gave up 3 bases; unmatched junction bases: 7. The CDR3 has 17 amino acids. Germline lookup yields CDR1 SGHAT and CDR2 FQNNGV. In nucleotides, the CDR3 is TGTGCCAGCAGCTTAGACCGTGGAGCGGGGGTCTACAATGAGCAGTTCTTC. This codes for CASSLDRGAGVYNEQFF.

This clone was recorded a few times. The chain couples TRBV5-4 to TRBJ2-1; weak D call: TRBD2 (6 bases). V lost 4 bases to trimming and J lost 12 bases, with 17 bases between them. Looked up from germline, CDR1 is SGHNT and CDR2 is YYREEE (reference sequence). CDR3 length equals 13 residues. In DNA, the CDR3 is TGTGCCAGCAGCACTGCGAATGGCGGGACGCAGTTCTTC. Protein: CASSTANGGTQFF. Full variable domain (rest looked up from reference TRBV5-4 and TRBJ2-1): ETGVTQSPTHLIKTRGQQVTLRCSSQSGHNTVSWYQQALGQGPQFIFQYYREEENGRGNFPPRFSGLQFPNYSSELNVNALELDDSALYLCASSTANGGTQFFGPGTRLTVL.